A selection of T cell receptor beta chains follows, all from one sample in a study of molecular identifiers for immune sequencing clone quantification. MiXCR, applied by TCRdb to the PCR reads, yields one record per CDR3 protein. The table includes about 640,000 distinct CDR3 sequences, approximately 20% detected once. The specimen was naive CD8+ T cells from blood, with Jurkat cell RNA spiked in. All receptors come from a human donor in good health. Some libraries in this study had Jurkat cell RNA spiked in. CDR3s include the opening cysteine and the closing phenylalanine or tryptophan. D genes are given only for firm matches. A row's size may be missing; if present it is once, few, many or a size class.

j_call,d_call,cdr3_length,v_call,clone_size,cdr3_nt,cdr3_aa
TRBJ1-1,NA,14,TRBV28,NA,TGTGCCAGCAGTTTCTGGGGGGTGAACACTGAAGCTTTCTTT,CASSFWGVNTEAFF
TRBJ1-1,NA,16,TRBV4-3,many,TGCGCCAGCAGCCAAGATCGTTACGGGGGCGCTCTGGGAGCTTTCTTT,CASSQDRYGGALGAFF
TRBJ2-2,NA,15,TRBV7-6,many,TGTGCCAGCAGCCCCGGTGCAGCGGGCACCGGGGAGCTGTTTTTT,CASSPGAAGTGELFF
TRBJ2-6,NA,18,TRBV9,few,TGTGCCAGCAGCGTGGATTCTTGGGACCTCTCTGGGACCAACGTCCTGACTTTC,CASSVDSWDLSGTNVLTF
TRBJ2-2,NA,12,TRBV7-9,NA,TGTGCCAGCAGGGCAGGGTACGGGGAGCTGTTTTTT,CASRAGYGELFF
TRBJ2-7,NA,14,TRBV5-1,few,TGCGCCAGCAGCCCCCTTCCCGAAAACTACGAGCAGTACTTC,CASSPLPENYEQYF
TRBJ1-1,NA,14,TRBV6-4,many,TGTGCCAGCAGTGCAGACAGCCTGAACACTGAAGCTTTCTTT,CASSADSLNTEAFF
TRBJ2-4,TRBD1,15,TRBV7-9,many,TGTGCCAGCAGCTCTACAGGGGTAGCCAAAAACATTCAGTACTTC,CASSSTGVAKNIQYF
TRBJ1-1,NA,12,TRBV2,many,TGTGCCAGCAGCGACAGTCTCACTGAAGCTTTCTTT,CASSDSLTEAFF
TRBJ2-3,NA,14,TRBV4-1,many,TGCGCCAGCAGCCAAGGGCTACCCGAGGGTACGCAGTATTTT,CASSQGLPEGTQYF
TRBJ2-7,NA,15,TRBV7-9,few,TGTGCCAGCAGCTTAACGTCTTTAGGGACCTACGAGCAGTACTTC,CASSLTSLGTYEQYF
TRBJ2-7,TRBD1,15,TRBV29-1,NA,TGCAGCGTGGCTCCGGGACAGGGGGGCGGTTACGAGCGGTACTTC,CSVAPGQGGGYERYF
TRBJ1-5,NA,13,TRBV6-1,many,TGTGCCAGCAGTGAATTTAGCAATCAGCCCCAGCATTTT,CASSEFSNQPQHF
TRBJ1-5,NA,14,TRBV6-2/TRBV6-3,few,TGTGCCAGCAGTTACGGGGGCGCAGGGCAGCCCCAGCATTTT,CASSYGGAGQPQHF
TRBJ2-7,NA,15,TRBV19,few,TGTGCCAGTAGTATAGGGTCGGCAGCAACCTACGAGCAGTACTTC,CASSIGSAATYEQYF
TRBJ1-1,NA,15,TRBV4-3,many,TGCGCCAGCAGCCAAGATCCCGCACAGCCCCCTGAAGCTTTCTTT,CASSQDPAQPPEAFF
TRBJ2-5,TRBD2,17,TRBV6-5,few,TGTGCCAGCAGTTACCTAATAGCGGGAGGGCCCTTGGAGACCCAGTACTTC,CASSYLIAGGPLETQYF
TRBJ1-1,NA,15,TRBV27,many,TGTGCCAGCAGTTGGGAGAGGGTTGGTGGCACTGAAGCTTTCTTT,CASSWERVGGTEAFF
TRBJ2-3,NA,16,TRBV4-3,many,TGCGCCAGCAGCCAAGAATGGCAGGGGAACACAGATACGCAGTATTTT,CASSQEWQGNTDTQYF
TRBJ1-4,NA,15,TRBV28,NA,TGTGCCAGCAGTCCGCGGACGGAAACTAATGAAAAACTGTTTTTT,CASSPRTETNEKLFF
TRBJ2-1,TRBD2,15,TRBV7-2,many,TGTGCCAGCAGCCCCCTTAGCGGGGGATACAATGAGCAGTTCTTC,CASSPLSGGYNEQFF
TRBJ1-4,NA,15,TRBV4-1,many,TGCGCCAGCAGCCAGGCCGTGGGGAGCGGTGAAAAACTGTTTTTT,CASSQAVGSGEKLFF
TRBJ2-3,TRBD2,16,TRBV4-3,NA,TGCGCCAGCAGCCAAGGTCTAGCGGGGCTCACAGATACGCAGTATTTT,CASSQGLAGLTDTQYF
TRBJ2-7,NA,16,TRBV10-3,many,TGTGCCATCAGTGCCGTTGGAGGGGAAGTAGGGTACGAGCAGTACTTC,CAISAVGGEVGYEQYF
TRBJ2-5,TRBD2,13,TRBV12-3/TRBV12-4,many,TGTGCCTCTCGTAGCGGGGATCAAGAGACCCAGTACTTC,CASRSGDQETQYF